This T cell receptor (beta chain) came from a study of blood T cell repertoires in COVID-19. As for the study in general: Whether acute or convalescent, the COVID-19 samples came from the United States, Italy and Spain. PBMCs, B-cell-depleted T cells, or T cells provided the cDNA or gDNA that made up the material.

The CDR3 covers 15 residues. Looked up from germline, CDR1 is MNHEY and CDR2 is SMNVEV (reference sequence). V was clipped by 2 bases and J by 8 bases; unmatched bases: 7. Per the original data handling: For nucleated cells, counts were estimated from reference gene primer amplification. Here immunoSEQ multiplex PCR was the method, and the copy in TCRdb shows in-frame clones only, minus some. From that table come the V and J calls and clone size; the DNA was used to work out D and trimming. The top ten hold 2% to 2.5% of the sample, which has roughly 250,000 clones, roughly 90% seen once. The J gene is TRBJ2-1, the V gene TRBV27, with 9 bases matching TRBD2. The sequencing input was peripheral blood. The source of this sequence is a woman in her thirties or forties who had recovered from COVID-19. CDR3 nucleotides: TGTGCCAGCAGTTTAACGAGCGGGGGGTGGGATGAGCAGTTCTTC. Translated: CASSLTSGGWDEQFF.